The sequence of this TCR beta chain was determined in a study of T cells expressing NK-cell markers. In germline, CDR1 is SEHNR, CDR2 FQNEAQ (reference sequence). The CDR3 sequence is 17 residues long. For this clonotype: Its cognate antigen is unknown.

Study observations and caveats: Expanded clones of NKG2C+ T cells had an unclear HCMV specificity. Once again these clonotypes came out on top in the CD3+CD56-NKG2C+ fraction of a few donors.

It was by 5'RACE template switching with UMIs that TCR beta cDNA was made. TCRdb re-called the 5' RACE reads; one entry per CDR3 protein, DNA not given. The table gives around 380,000 distinct CDR3 sequences; the top ten clones make up around 10% of it. The V and J genes are TRBV7-9 and TRBJ2-6; TCRdb proposes TRBD1, but this gene call is untestable without DNA. This receptor was obtained from a woman between 45 and 60 years old in good health. Specimen: blood T cells: a sorted CD56 or NKG2C T cell subset, CD4+ or CD8+ T cells, or bulk PBMC T cells (not recorded which). The CDR3 is CASRPGVGNSGANVLTF.